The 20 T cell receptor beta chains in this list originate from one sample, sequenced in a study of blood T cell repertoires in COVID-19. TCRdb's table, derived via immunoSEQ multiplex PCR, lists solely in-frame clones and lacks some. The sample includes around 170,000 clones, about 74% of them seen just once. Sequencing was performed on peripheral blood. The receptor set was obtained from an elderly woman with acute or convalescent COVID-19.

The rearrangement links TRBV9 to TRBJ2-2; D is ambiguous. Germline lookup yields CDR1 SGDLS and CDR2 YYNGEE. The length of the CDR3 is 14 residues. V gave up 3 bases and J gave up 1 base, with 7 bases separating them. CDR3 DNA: TGTGCCAGCAGCGGGAGCAGGAACACCGGGGAGCTGTTTTTT. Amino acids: CASSGSRNTGELFF. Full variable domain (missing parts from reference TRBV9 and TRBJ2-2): DSGVTQTPKHLITATGQRVTLRCSPRSGDLSVYWYQQSLDQGLQFLIQYYNGEERAKGNILERFSAQQFPDLHSELNLSSLELGDSALYFCASSGSRNTGELFFGEGSRLTVL.

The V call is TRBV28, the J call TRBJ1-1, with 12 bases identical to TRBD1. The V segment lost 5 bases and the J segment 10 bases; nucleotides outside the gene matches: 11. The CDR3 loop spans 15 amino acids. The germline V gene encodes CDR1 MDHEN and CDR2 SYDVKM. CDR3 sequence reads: CASSPGTGGRSGAFF. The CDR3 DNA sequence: TGTGCCAGCAGTCCCGGGACAGGGGGCAGGTCGGGAGCTTTCTTT. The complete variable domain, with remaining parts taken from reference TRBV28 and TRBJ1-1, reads DVKVTQSSRYLVKRTGEKVFLECVQDMDHENMFWYRQDPGLGLRLIYFSYDVKMKEKGDIPEGYSVSREKKERFSLILESASTNQTSMYLCASSPGTGGRSGAFFGQGTRLTVV.

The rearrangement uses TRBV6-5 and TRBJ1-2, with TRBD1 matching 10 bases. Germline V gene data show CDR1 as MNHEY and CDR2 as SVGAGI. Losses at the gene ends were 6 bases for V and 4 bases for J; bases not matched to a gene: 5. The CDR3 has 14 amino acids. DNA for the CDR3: TGTGCCAGCAGGCCCCGGACAGGGGGCTATGGCTACACCTTC. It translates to CASRPRTGGYGYTF.

In DNA, the CDR3 is TGTGCCAGCAGCTTGTATCAGGGGAGCTCCTACAATGAGCAGTTCTTC. It specifies CASSLYQGSSYNEQFF. The gene calls are TRBV5-4 and TRBJ2-1, with a possible D match to TRBD1 (6 bases). The CDR3 spans 16 residues. Germline V gene data show CDR1 as SGHNT and CDR2 as YYREEE (reference sequence). Trimming left V 1 base short and J 0 bases short, with 11 bases between.

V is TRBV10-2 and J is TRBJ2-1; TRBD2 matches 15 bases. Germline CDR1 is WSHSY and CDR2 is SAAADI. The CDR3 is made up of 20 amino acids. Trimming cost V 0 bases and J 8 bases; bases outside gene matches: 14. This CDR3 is CASSESIGLAGGGFVDEQFF. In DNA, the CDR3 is TGCGCCAGCAGTGAGTCGATTGGACTAGCGGGGGGGGGTTTCGTGGATGAGCAGTTCTTC.

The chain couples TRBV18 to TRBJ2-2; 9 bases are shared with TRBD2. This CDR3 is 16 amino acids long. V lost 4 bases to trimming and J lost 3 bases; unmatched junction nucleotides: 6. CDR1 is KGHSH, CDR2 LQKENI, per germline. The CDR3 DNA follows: TGTGCCAGCTCACAGCTAGCGGGAAGCGACACCGGGGAGCTGTTTTTT. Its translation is CASSQLAGSDTGELFF.

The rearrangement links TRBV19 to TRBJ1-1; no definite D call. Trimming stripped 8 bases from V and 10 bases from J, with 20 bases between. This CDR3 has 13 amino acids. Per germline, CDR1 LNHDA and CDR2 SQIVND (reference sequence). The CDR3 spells CASATTARGLAFF. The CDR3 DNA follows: TGTGCCAGTGCCACCACGGCTAGAGGTTTAGCTTTCTTT.

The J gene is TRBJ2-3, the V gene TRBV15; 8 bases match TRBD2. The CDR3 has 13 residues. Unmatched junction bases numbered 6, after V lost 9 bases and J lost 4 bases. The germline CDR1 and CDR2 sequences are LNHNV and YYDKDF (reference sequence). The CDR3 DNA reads TGTGCCACGAGGACTAGCCCGGCAGATACGCAGTATTTT. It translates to CATRTSPADTQYF.

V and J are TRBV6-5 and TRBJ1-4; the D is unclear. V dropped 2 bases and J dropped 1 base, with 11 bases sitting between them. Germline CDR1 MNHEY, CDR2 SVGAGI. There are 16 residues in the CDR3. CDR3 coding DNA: TGTGCCAGCAGTTACGGCGGGCGCGGAACTAATGAAAAACTGTTTTTT. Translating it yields CASSYGGRGTNEKLFF.

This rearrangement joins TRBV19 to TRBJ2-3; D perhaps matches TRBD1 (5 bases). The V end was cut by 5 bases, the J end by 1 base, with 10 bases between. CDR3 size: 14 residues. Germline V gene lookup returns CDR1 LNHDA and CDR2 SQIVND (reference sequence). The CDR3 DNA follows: TGTGCCAGTAGTGACAGACGAGGCACAGATACGCAGTATTTT. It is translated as CASSDRRGTDTQYF.

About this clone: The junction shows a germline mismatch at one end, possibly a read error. DNA of the CDR3: TGTGCCAGCAGCCTAGCGGGAGGTGAGGAGACCCAGTACTTC. As protein: CASSLAGGEETQYF. The chain combines TRBV7-2 with TRBJ2-5, with 11 bases that match TRBD2. Germline assignment: CDR1 SGHTA and CDR2 FQGNSA. CDR3 length: 14 amino acids.

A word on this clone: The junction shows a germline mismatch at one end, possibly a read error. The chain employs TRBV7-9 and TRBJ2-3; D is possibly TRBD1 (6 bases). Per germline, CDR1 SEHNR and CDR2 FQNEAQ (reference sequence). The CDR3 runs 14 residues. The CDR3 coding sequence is TGCACAGGGAAGGTTGTGTCTAGCACAGATACGCAGTATTTT. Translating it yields CTGKVVSSTDTQYF.

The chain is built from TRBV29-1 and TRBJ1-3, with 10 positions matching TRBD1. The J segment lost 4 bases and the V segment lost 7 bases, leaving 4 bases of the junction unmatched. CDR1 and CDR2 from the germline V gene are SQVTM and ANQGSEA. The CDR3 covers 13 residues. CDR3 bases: TGCAGCGAGGGACAGGGGTTAGGAAACACCATATATTTT. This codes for CSEGQGLGNTIYF.

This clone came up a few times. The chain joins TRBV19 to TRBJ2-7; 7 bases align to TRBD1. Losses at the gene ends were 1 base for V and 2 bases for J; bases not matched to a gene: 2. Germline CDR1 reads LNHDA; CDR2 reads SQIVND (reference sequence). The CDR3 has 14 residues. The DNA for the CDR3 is TGTGCCAGTAGTATAGGCACAGGGGCCTACGAGCAGTACTTC. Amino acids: CASSIGTGAYEQYF.

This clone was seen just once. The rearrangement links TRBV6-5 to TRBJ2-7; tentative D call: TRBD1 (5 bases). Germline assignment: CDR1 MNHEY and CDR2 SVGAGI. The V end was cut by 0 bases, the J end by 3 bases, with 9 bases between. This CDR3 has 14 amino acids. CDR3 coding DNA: TGTGCCAGCAGTTACTCGGGGCAAGACTACGAGCAGTACTTC. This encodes CASSYSGQDYEQYF.

The CDR3 nucleotides read TGCGCCAGCAGCATCGGACTAGCGGGAATAGATACGCAGTATTTT. Encoded protein: CASSIGLAGIDTQYF. The chain links TRBV5-1 to TRBJ2-3, with TRBD2 matching 12 bases. CDR1 and CDR2 from the germline V gene are SGHRS and YFSETQ. CDR3 length: 15 amino acids. V trimming: 4 bases; J trimming: 5 bases; junction bases outside the gene matches: 5.

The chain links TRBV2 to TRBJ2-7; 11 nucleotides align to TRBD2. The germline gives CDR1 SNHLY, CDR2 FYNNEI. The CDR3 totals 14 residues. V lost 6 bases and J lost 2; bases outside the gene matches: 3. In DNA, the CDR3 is TGTGCCAGCAGGGTAGCGGGAGGGCCCTACGAGCAGTACTTC. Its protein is CASRVAGGPYEQYF.

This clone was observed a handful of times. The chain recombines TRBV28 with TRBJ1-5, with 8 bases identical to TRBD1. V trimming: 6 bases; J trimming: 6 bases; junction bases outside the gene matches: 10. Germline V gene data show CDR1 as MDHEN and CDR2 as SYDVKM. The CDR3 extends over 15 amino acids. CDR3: CASSPGQGFFQPQHF. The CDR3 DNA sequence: TGTGCCAGCAGCCCCGGACAGGGTTTTTTTCAGCCCCAGCATTTT.

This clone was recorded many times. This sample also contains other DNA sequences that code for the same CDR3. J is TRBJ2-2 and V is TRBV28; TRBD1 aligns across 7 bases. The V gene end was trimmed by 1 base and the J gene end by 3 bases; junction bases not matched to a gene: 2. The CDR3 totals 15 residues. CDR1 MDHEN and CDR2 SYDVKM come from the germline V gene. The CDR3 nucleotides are TGTGCCAGCAGTTTATTCACAGGGGACACCGGGGAGCTGTTTTTT. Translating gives CASSLFTGDTGELFF.

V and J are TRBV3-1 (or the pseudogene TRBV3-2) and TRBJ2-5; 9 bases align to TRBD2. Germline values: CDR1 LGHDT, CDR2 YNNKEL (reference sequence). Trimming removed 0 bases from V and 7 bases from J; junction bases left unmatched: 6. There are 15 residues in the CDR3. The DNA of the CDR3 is TGTGCCAGCAGCCAAGATGCCGTACTAGCGGGGACCCAGTACTTC. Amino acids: CASSQDAVLAGTQYF.